The present T cell receptor (beta chain) was sequenced within a study of beta chain features in type 1 diabetes. Findings and caveats of the study: Naive, central memory and Treg TCRB repertoires seemed to resemble each other more closely in patients than they did in healthy donors. The cDNA sequencing approach could over-represent high-TCR-expressing cells. Shorter TCRB CDR3s, moderately but significantly so, were found in Type 1 diabetes patients in all four CD4+ subsets.

Trimming left V 7 bases short and J 1 base short, with 13 bases between. There are 14 residues in the CDR3. Germline loops: CDR1 SGHTA, CDR2 FQGNSA. A few counts support this clone. Its antigen remains unknown. Averaging about 116 mL, one heparinised blood draw came from each individual donor. cDNA synthesis used the whole RNA isolate, giving expressed TCRB sequences. The assay was immunoSEQ multiplex PCR, and TCRdb's table has in-frame clones only and misses some. The table has under 400,000 clones, about 19% seen once. Source material: naive CD4+ T cells from blood. This chain joins TRBV7-2 and TRBJ2-5, with D tentatively TRBD2 (6 bases). This receptor was identified in a woman aged 18 to 35 in good health. Here the CDR3 reads CASTRDSSQETQYF. DNA for the CDR3: TGTGCCAGCACCCGGGACTCCTCCCAAGAGACCCAGTACTTC.